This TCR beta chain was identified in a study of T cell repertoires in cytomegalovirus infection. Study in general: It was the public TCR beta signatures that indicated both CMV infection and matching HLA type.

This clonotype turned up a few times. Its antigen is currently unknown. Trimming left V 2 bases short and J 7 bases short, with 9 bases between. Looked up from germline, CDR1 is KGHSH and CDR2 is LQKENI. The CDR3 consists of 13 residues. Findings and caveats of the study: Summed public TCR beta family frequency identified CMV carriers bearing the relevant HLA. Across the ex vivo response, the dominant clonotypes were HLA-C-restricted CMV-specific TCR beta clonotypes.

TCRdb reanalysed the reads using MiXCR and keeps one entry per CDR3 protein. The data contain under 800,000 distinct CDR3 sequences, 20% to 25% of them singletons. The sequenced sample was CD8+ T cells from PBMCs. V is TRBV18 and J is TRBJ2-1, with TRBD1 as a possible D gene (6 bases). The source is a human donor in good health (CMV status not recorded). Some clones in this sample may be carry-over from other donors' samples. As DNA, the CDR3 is TGTGCCAGCTCACCAGCAGGGGTGAATGAGCAGTTCTTC. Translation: CASSPAGVNEQFF.